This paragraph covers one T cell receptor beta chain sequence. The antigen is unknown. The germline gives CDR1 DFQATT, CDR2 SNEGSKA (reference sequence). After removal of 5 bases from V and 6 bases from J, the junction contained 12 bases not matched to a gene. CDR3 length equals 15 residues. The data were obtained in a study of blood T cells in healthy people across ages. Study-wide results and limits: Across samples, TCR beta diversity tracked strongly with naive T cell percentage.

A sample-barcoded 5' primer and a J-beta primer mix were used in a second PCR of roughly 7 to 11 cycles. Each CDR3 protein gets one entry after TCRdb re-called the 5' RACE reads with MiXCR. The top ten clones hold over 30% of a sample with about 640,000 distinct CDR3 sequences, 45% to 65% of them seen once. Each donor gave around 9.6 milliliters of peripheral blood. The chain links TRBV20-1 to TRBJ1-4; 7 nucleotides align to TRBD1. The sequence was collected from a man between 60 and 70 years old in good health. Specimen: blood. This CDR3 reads CSARRSDRAYEKLFF. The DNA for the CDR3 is TGCAGTGCTCGCCGATCAGACAGGGCGTATGAAAAACTGTTTTTT.